Below are 8 T cell receptor beta chains sequenced from a single sample in a study of blood T cell repertoires in COVID-19. The assay was immunoSEQ multiplex PCR, and TCRdb's table has in-frame clones only and misses some. Found here are about 70,000 clones, about 88% of them singletons; the top ten hold roughly 1.5%. The source material was peripheral blood. The receptor set was obtained from a man aged 50 to 59 with acute or convalescent COVID-19.

The rearrangement links TRBV28 to TRBJ1-1; 7 positions agree with TRBD1. Unmatched junction bases numbered 10, after V lost 6 bases and J lost 3 bases. Germline-derived CDR1 and CDR2 are MDHEN and SYDVKM. The CDR3 length is 15 residues. This CDR3 is CASSPPTGIDTEAFF. The CDR3 nucleotides read TGTGCCAGCAGCCCTCCGACAGGGATAGACACTGAAGCTTTCTTT.

The genes are TRBV7-3 and TRBJ1-6; no firm D call. Trimming took 5 bases from V and 4 from J, leaving 6 bases between them. This CDR3 contains 13 residues. Germline V gene lookup returns CDR1 SGHTA and CDR2 FQGTGA. The DNA of the CDR3 is TGTGCCAGCAGCACAGTTTATAATTCACCCCTCCACTTT. Encoded protein: CASSTVYNSPLHF.

The gene calls are TRBV28 and TRBJ1-2; D is perhaps TRBD1 (6 bases). Germline values: CDR1 MDHEN, CDR2 SYDVKM. The CDR3 covers 13 residues. Deletions cut 1 base from V and 10 bases from J, with 13 bases between. Here the CDR3 reads CASSLSGAGDYTF. The CDR3 region has the DNA TGTGCCAGCAGTTTATCAGGGGCGGGGGACTACACCTTC.

Here the CDR3 reads CASSITGVPTEAFF. The CDR3 nucleotides read TGTGCCAGTAGTATCACAGGGGTACCTACTGAAGCTTTCTTT. V is TRBV19 and J is TRBJ1-1, with 7 bases lining up with TRBD1. This CDR3 has 14 amino acids. Germline assignment: CDR1 LNHDA and CDR2 SQIVND (reference sequence). The trim removed 3 bases at V and 5 bases at J, leaving 6 bases unmatched. Variable domain in full (rest from reference TRBV19 and TRBJ1-1): DGGITQSPKYLFRKEGQNVTLSCEQNLNHDAMYWYRQDPGQGLRLIYYSQIVNDFQKGDIAEGYSVSREKKESFPLTVTSAQKNPTAFYLCASSITGVPTEAFFGQGTRLTVV.

The rearrangement links TRBV24-1 to TRBJ1-5; TRBD1 is a possible D gene (5 bases). CDR1 is KGHDR, CDR2 SFDVKD, per germline. The CDR3 is made up of 14 amino acids. Trimming removed 5 bases at V and 5 bases at J, with 12 bases between. The CDR3 DNA is TGTGCCACCAGTGGCGCCGCGGGGGATCAGCCCCAGCATTTT. It yields the protein CATSGAAGDQPQHF.

The chain carries TRBV24-1 and TRBJ1-2; 9 positions agree with TRBD1. The junction had 6 bases not matched to a gene; V was cut back by 2 bases and J by 6 bases. The CDR3 covers 15 residues. From germline, CDR1 is KGHDR and CDR2 SFDVKD. The CDR3 loop reads CATSDSDRGVDGYTF. In nucleotides, the CDR3 is TGTGCCACCAGTGATTCGGACAGGGGAGTAGATGGCTACACCTTC.

This chain uses TRBV28 with TRBJ2-1; 7 nucleotides match TRBD2. This CDR3 is 13 amino acids long. Germline CDR1 and CDR2: MDHEN and SYDVKM. The J segment lost 6 bases and the V segment lost 10 bases, leaving 9 bases of the junction unmatched. The CDR3 sequence is CATLGGNSNEQFF. The CDR3, as DNA: TGTGCCACCCTCGGGGGGAATAGCAATGAGCAGTTCTTC.

The rearrangement links TRBV7-3 to TRBJ2-3; D may be TRBD1 (5 bases). Germline CDR1 is SGHTA and CDR2 is FQGTGA. CDR3 length equals 18 residues. V was cut by 0 bases and J by 3 bases, with 19 bases left in between. CDR3 nucleotide sequence: TGTGCCAGCAGCTTAACGAACGGAGCAGGGTGGGTTACAGATACGCAGTATTTT. Translation gives CASSLTNGAGWVTDTQYF.